Listed below are T cell receptor beta chains from one sample, sequenced in a study of OX40 agonist ivuxolimab in advanced cancers. Sequenced by immunoSEQ multiplex PCR; TCRdb stores in-frame clones only, minus some. The repertoire holds fewer than 140,000 clones, less than 95% seen once, with approximately 0.52% in the top ten. The material sequenced was CD4+ or CD8+ T cells sorted from blood, taken in a trial of the OX40 agonist ivuxolimab. The receptors stem from an adult with an advanced solid tumor such as melanoma, head and neck, liver or kidney cancer. The CDR3 runs from the conserved cysteine through the conserved F or W. D genes are given only for firm matches. Clone size appears in some rows only: once, few, many, or a class for an expanded clone.

d_call	clone_size	v_call	j_call	cdr3_aa	cdr3_nt
NA	NA	TRBV7-9	TRBJ1-2	CASSLGGRLGDGYTF	TGTGCCAGCAGCTTAGGGGGCCGTCTAGGTGATGGCTACACCTTC
NA	NA	TRBV4-1	TRBJ1-1	CASSQEGGVNTEAFF	TGCGCCAGCAGCCAAGAGGGGGGGGTGAACACTGAAGCTTTCTTT
NA	NA	TRBV28	TRBJ1-5	CASSYGTLSNQPQHF	TGTGCCAGCAGTTACGGGACCCTAAGCAATCAGCCCCAGCATTTT
NA	NA	TRBV6-6	TRBJ1-1	CASSFGGKVTEAFF	TGTGCCAGCAGTTTTGGGGGTAAGGTCACTGAAGCTTTCTTT
TRBD2	NA	TRBV30	TRBJ2-5	CAWSVYSGGTYQETQYF	TGTGCCTGGAGTGTGTATAGCGGGGGGACGTACCAAGAGACCCAGTACTTC
NA	NA	TRBV21-1	TRBJ2-7	CASSQDRFSDRYRYEQYF	TGTGCCAGCAGCCAAGATCGATTCTCGGACAGGTACCGCTACGAGCAGTACTTC
TRBD2	NA	TRBV6-5	TRBJ2-7	CASSYSVAGGVEQYF	TGTGCCAGCAGTTACTCGGTAGCGGGGGGGGTGGAGCAGTACTTC
TRBD1	NA	TRBV7-8	TRBJ2-5	CASSPKPDRPAETQYF	TGTGCCAGCAGCCCCAAACCGGACAGGCCGGCAGAGACCCAGTACTTC
TRBD1	NA	TRBV4-1	TRBJ2-4	CASSQPIVGTGKNIQYF	TGCGCCAGCAGCCAACCTATCGTAGGGACAGGGAAAAACATTCAGTACTTC
NA	NA	TRBV21-1	TRBJ2-7	CASSKGEGRGSPYEQYF	TGTGCCAGCAGCAAAGGAGAGGGGCGCGGTAGTCCCTACGAGCAGTACTTC
NA	NA	TRBV7-2	TRBJ2-1	CASIPSSGSSYNEQFF	TGTGCCAGCATCCCATCAAGCGGAAGCTCCTACAATGAGCAGTTCTTC
NA	NA	TRBV7-8	TRBJ1-4	CASSSPQGKANEKLFF	TGTGCCAGCAGCTCCCCCCAGGGGAAGGCTAATGAAAAACTGTTTTTT
NA	NA	TRBV10-3	TRBJ2-7	CAISESTGSSYEQYF	TGTGCCATCAGTGAGTCGACAGGCAGCTCCTACGAGCAGTACTTC
NA	NA	TRBV27	TRBJ2-6	CASSVTPGANVLTF	TGTGCCAGCAGTGTAACCCCCGGGGCCAACGTCCTGACTTTC
TRBD2	NA	TRBV10-2	TRBJ2-3	CASGLAPDTQYF	TGCGCCAGCGGACTAGCTCCAGATACGCAGTATTTT
TRBD2	NA	TRBV11-2	TRBJ2-5	CASSPPGTSMRETQYF	TGTGCCAGCAGCCCCCCCGGGACTAGCATGCGGGAGACCCAGTACTTC
TRBD1	NA	TRBV7-9	TRBJ2-5	CASSLGDRGETQYF	TGTGCCAGCAGCTTAGGTGACAGGGGAGAGACCCAGTACTTC
NA	NA	TRBV5-1	TRBJ1-4	CASSLAAGDNEKLFF	TGCGCCAGCAGCTTGGCGGCAGGAGATAATGAAAAACTGTTTTTT
NA	NA	TRBV7-9	TRBJ2-5	CASSFSGETQYF	TGTGCCAGCAGCTTTAGCGGAGAGACCCAGTACTTC
NA	NA	TRBV18	TRBJ2-7	CASSVDSYEQYF	TGTGCCAGCTCAGTGGATTCCTACGAGCAGTACTTC
TRBD1	NA	TRBV4-2	TRBJ1-6	CASSQPGQNSPLHF	TGTGCCAGCAGCCAGCCGGGACAGAATTCACCCCTCCACTTT
NA	NA	TRBV4-3	TRBJ1-1	CASSRAGRAFF	TGCGCCAGCAGCCGGGCTGGTAGGGCTTTCTTT
NA	NA	TRBV9	TRBJ1-3	CASSQSPLSWGSSGNTIYF	TGTGCCAGCAGCCAATCTCCTTTATCGTGGGGGAGTTCTGGAAACACCATATATTTT
NA	once	TRBV29-1	TRBJ2-7	CSVEGVSSYEQYF	TGCAGCGTTGAGGGTGTAAGCTCCTACGAGCAGTACTTC
NA	NA	TRBV7-2	TRBJ1-3	CASSLQITSGNTIYF	TGTGCCAGCAGCCTTCAAATCACCTCTGGAAACACCATATATTTT
TRBD1	once	TRBV11-1	TRBJ2-1	CASSSRTGTYNEQFF	TGTGCCAGCAGCTCTCGGACAGGGACCTACAATGAGCAGTTCTTC
NA	once	TRBV28	TRBJ2-7	CASSLGTFYEQYF	TGTGCCAGCAGTCTAGGGACATTCTACGAGCAGTACTTC
NA	NA	TRBV11-1	TRBJ1-6	CASSYLDSPLHF	TGTGCCAGCAGCTATTTAGATTCACCCCTCCACTTT